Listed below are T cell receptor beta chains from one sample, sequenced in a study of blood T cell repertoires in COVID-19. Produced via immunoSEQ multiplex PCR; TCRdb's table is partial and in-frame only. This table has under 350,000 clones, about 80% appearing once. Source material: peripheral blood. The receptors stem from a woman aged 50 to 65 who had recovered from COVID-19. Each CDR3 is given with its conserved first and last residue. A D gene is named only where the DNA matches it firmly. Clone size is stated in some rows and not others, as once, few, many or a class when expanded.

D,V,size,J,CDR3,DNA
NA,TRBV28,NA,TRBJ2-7,CASTQLAEQYF,TGTGCCAGCACCCAACTAGCCGAGCAGTACTTC
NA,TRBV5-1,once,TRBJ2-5,CASSLDRIGETQYF,TGCGCCAGCAGCTTGGACAGGATAGGAGAGACCCAGTACTTC
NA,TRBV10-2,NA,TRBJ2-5,CASSTQPQGLETQYF,TGCGCCAGCAGCACCCAACCCCAGGGCCTAGAGACCCAGTACTTC
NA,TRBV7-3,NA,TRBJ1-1,CASSLRAWRQSGVGAEAFF,TGTGCCAGCAGCTTAAGGGCGTGGCGCCAGAGCGGGGTCGGCGCTGAAGCTTTCTTT
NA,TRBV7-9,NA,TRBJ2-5,CASSPKVGAEETQYF,TGTGCCAGCAGCCCCAAAGTGGGAGCGGAAGAGACCCAGTACTTC
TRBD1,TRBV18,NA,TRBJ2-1,CASSRGTGDYNEQFF,TGTGCCAGCTCACGCGGGACAGGGGACTACAATGAGCAGTTCTTC
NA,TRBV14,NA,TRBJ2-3,CASSQSPGTDTQYF,TGTGCCAGCAGCCAATCCCCGGGCACAGATACGCAGTATTTT
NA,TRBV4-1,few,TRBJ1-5,CASSPFRDSNQPQHF,TGCGCCAGCAGCCCATTCAGGGATAGCAATCAGCCCCAGCATTTT
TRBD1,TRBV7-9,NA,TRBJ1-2,CASSLVGTGGSYTF,TGTGCCAGCAGCTTAGTAGGGACAGGGGGTAGCTACACCTTC
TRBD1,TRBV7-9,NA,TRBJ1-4,CASSRDRGRPNEKLFF,TGTGCCAGCAGCCGGGACAGGGGTCGGCCTAATGAAAAACTGTTTTTT
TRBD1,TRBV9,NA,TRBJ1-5,CASSVEGADQPQHF,TGTGCCAGCAGCGTAGAGGGGGCAGATCAGCCCCAGCATTTT
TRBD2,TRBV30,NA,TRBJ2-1,CAWSPGLPFNEQFF,TGTGCCTGGAGCCCGGGACTACCCTTTAATGAGCAGTTCTTC
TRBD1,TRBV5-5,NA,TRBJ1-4,CASSATGQGRNEKLFF,TGTGCCAGCAGCGCTACCGGACAGGGGCGTAATGAAAAACTGTTTTTT
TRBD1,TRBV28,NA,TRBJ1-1,CASSVESWGRGHLGAFF,TGTGCCAGCAGTGTCGAAAGCTGGGGCAGGGGGCATCTGGGAGCTTTCTTT
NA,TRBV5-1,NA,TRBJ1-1,CASSLAGRTEAFF,TGCGCCAGCAGCTTGGCCGGGAGGACTGAAGCTTTCTTT
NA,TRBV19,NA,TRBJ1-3,CASKIQGSGNTIYF,TGTGCCAGTAAAATCCAGGGCTCTGGAAACACCATATATTTT
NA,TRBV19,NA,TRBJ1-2,CASSIGWEIWSAGYTF,TGTGCCAGTAGTATAGGATGGGAGATATGGTCGGCTGGCTACACCTTC
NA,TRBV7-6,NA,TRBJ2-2,CASSLSGPYTGELFF,TGTGCCAGCAGCTTATCGGGTCCTTACACCGGGGAGCTGTTTTTT
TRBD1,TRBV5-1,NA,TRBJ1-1,CASSRDSTEAFF,TGCGCCAGCAGCAGGGACAGTACTGAAGCTTTCTTT
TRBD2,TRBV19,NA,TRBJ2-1,CASSIGNSGSRNEQFF,TGTGCCAGTAGTATAGGGAATAGCGGGAGTAGAAATGAGCAGTTCTTC
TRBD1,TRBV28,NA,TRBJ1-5,CASRDRGGSSNQPQHF,TGTGCCTCCCGGGACAGGGGAGGTAGTAGCAATCAGCCCCAGCATTTT
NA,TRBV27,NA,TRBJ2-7,CASAPGQTYEQYF,TGTGCCAGCGCTCCAGGACAGACCTACGAGCAGTACTTC
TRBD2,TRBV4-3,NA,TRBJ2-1,CASSQGRHSGAITYNEQFF,TGCGCCAGCAGCCAAGGTAGGCATAGCGGGGCCATAACCTACAATGAGCAGTTCTTC
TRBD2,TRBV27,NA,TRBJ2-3,CASSLLGRGGIDTQYF,TGTGCCAGCAGTTTATTGGGGCGGGGGGGCATAGATACGCAGTATTTT
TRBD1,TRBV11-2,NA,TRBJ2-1,CASSLDNRGNEQFF,TGTGCCAGCAGCTTAGATAACAGGGGCAATGAGCAGTTCTTC
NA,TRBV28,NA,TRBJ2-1,CASRLLRGTYNEQFF,TGTGCCAGCAGGCTTTTGCGGGGGACATACAATGAGCAGTTCTTC
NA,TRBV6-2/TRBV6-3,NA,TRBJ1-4,CASSREWMGEEKLFF,TGTGCCAGCAGTCGCGAGTGGATGGGCGAGGAAAAACTGTTTTTT
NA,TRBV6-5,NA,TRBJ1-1,CASSSPGGNTEAFF,TGTGCCAGCAGTTCCCCCGGGGGGAACACTGAAGCTTTCTTT
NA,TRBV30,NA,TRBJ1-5,CAWSVMQGQNQPQHF,TGTGCCTGGAGTGTAATGCAGGGACAAAATCAGCCCCAGCATTTT
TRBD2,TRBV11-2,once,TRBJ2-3,CASSSRGRGLFTDTQYF,TGTGCCAGCAGCTCCCGAGGGAGGGGACTGTTCACAGATACGCAGTATTTT
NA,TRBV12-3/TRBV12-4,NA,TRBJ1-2,CASSPEVWGYTF,TGTGCCAGCAGCCCCGAGGTTTGGGGCTACACCTTC
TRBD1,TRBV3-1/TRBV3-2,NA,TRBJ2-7,CASSQAGTDYEQYF,TGTGCCAGCAGCCAAGCGGGGACAGATTACGAGCAGTACTTC
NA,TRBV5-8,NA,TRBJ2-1,CASSLAGKGQFF,TGTGCCAGCAGCTTGGCCGGGAAGGGCCAGTTCTTC
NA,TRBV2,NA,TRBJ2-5,CASNGVEETQYF,TGTGCCAGCAACGGGGTCGAAGAGACCCAGTACTTC
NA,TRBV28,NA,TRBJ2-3,CASSSSTEPSTDTQYF,TGTGCCAGCAGTTCCTCGACGGAGCCTAGCACAGATACGCAGTATTTT
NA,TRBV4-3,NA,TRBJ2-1,CASSQGPASSYNEQFF,TGCGCCAGCAGCCAAGGTCCAGCGAGCTCCTACAATGAGCAGTTCTTC
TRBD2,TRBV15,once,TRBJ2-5,CATSMLRTSLTGTQYF,TGTGCCACCAGCATGCTTCGGACTAGCCTCACCGGGACCCAGTACTTC
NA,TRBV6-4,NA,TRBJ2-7,CASSEGLAGFYEQYF,TGTGCCAGCAGTGAAGGGTTGGCAGGGTTCTACGAGCAGTACTTC
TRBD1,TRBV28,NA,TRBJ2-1,CASSSQGALRFGQFF,TGTGCCAGCAGTTCCCAGGGGGCGCTAAGGTTCGGGCAGTTCTTC
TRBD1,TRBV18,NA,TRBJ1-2,CASSHGQGADYGYTF,TGTGCCAGCTCACATGGACAGGGGGCCGACTATGGCTACACCTTC
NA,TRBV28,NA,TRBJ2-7,CASISPGTYEQYF,TGTGCCAGCATCTCCCCAGGCACCTACGAGCAGTACTTC
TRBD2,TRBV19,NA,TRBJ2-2,CASMPTSGLLNTGELFF,TGTGCCAGTATGCCAACTAGCGGGCTTTTGAACACCGGGGAGCTGTTTTTT
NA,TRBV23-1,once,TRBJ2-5,CASSQTGQDETQYF,TGCGCCAGCAGTCAAACAGGGCAGGACGAGACCCAGTACTTC
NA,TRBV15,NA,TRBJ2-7,CATSRGSAGGMYEQYF,TGTGCCACCAGCAGGGGCTCGGCAGGTGGAATGTACGAGCAGTACTTC
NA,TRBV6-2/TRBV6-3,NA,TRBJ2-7,CASSYPSSGELSYEQYF,TGTGCCAGCAGTTACCCATCTTCGGGAGAGTTGTCCTACGAGCAGTACTTC
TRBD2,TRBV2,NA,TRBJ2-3,CASSGWSGGSTDTQYF,TGTGCCAGCAGTGGGTGGAGCGGGGGCAGCACAGATACGCAGTATTTT
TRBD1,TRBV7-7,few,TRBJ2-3,CASSPSGQGADTQYF,TGTGCCAGCAGCCCGAGCGGACAGGGAGCAGATACGCAGTATTTT
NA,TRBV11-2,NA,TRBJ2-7,CASSLDQTGFEQYF,TGTGCCAGCAGCTTAGATCAAACAGGTTTCGAGCAGTACTTC
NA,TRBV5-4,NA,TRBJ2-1,CASSPGRDSYNEQFF,TGTGCCAGCAGCCCAGGCCGCGACTCCTACAATGAGCAGTTCTTC
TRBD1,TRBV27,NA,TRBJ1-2,CASSAGGSMRYGYTF,TGTGCCAGCAGTGCAGGGGGCTCAATGCGCTATGGCTACACCTTC
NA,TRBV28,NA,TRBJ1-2,CASSSADRYGYTF,TGTGCCAGCAGTTCAGCAGACAGATATGGCTACACCTTC
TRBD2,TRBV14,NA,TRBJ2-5,CASSQSGSLETQYF,TGTGCCAGCAGCCAGAGCGGGAGTTTGGAGACCCAGTACTTC
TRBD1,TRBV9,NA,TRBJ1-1,CASSASGQGGTEAFF,TGTGCCAGCAGCGCCTCGGGACAGGGGGGGACTGAAGCTTTCTTT
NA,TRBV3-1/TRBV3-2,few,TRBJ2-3,CASATTGGPGDTQYF,TGTGCCAGCGCTACGACCGGGGGGCCTGGGGATACGCAGTATTTT
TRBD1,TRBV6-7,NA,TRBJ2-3,CASSYERTGRNLLTDTQYF,TGTGCCAGCAGTTACGAAAGGACAGGGCGAAACCTTCTCACAGATACGCAGTATTTT
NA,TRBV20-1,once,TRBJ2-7,CSASVTGSLAYEQYF,TGCAGTGCTAGTGTAACCGGGTCCTTAGCCTACGAGCAGTACTTC
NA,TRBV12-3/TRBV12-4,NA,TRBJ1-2,CASSLGGKYGYTF,TGTGCCAGCAGTTTAGGTGGCAAGTATGGCTACACCTTC
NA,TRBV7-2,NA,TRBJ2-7,CASSLGGQGPTEQYF,TGTGCCAGCAGCTTAGGAGGGCAGGGGCCGACCGAGCAGTACTTC
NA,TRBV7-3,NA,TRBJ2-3,CASSPSGYTDTQYF,TGTGCCAGCAGCCCCAGCGGATACACAGATACGCAGTATTTT